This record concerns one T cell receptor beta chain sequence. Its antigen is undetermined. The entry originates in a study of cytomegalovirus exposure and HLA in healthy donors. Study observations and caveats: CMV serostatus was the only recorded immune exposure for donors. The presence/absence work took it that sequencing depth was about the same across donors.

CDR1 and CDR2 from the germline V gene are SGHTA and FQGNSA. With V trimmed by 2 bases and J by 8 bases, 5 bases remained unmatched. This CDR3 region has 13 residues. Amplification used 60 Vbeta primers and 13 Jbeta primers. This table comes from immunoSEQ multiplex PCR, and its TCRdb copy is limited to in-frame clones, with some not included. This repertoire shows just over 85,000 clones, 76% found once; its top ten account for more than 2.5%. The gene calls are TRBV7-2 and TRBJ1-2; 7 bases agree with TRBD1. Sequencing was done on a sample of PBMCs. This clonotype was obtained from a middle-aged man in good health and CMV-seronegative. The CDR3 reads CASSLRGQQGYTF. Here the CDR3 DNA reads TGTGCCAGCAGCTTAAGGGGGCAGCAAGGCTACACCTTC. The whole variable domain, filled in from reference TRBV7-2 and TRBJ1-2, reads GAGVSQSPSNKVTEKGKDVELRCDPISGHTALYWYRQSLGQGLEFLIYFQGNSAPDKSGLPSDRFSAERTGGSVSTLTIQRTQQEDSAVYLCASSLRGQQGYTFGSGTRLTVV.